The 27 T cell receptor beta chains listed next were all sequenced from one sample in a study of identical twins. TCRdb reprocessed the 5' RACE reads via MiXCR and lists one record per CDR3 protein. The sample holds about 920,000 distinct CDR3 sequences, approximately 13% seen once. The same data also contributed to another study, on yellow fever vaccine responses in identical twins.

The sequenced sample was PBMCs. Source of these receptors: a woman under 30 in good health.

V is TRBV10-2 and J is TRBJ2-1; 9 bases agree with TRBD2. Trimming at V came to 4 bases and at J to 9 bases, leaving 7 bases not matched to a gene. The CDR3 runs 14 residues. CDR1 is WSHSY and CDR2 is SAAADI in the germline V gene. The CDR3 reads CASSVGGRAGEQFF. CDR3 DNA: TGCGCCAGCAGTGTTGGCGGGAGGGCGGGTGAGCAGTTCTTC.

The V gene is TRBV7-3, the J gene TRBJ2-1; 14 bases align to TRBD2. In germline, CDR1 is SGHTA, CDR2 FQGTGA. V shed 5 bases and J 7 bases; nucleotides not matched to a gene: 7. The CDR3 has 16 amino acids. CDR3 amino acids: CASSPGLAGVKNEQFF. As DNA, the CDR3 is TGTGCCAGCAGCCCGGGACTAGCGGGAGTAAAAAATGAGCAGTTCTTC.

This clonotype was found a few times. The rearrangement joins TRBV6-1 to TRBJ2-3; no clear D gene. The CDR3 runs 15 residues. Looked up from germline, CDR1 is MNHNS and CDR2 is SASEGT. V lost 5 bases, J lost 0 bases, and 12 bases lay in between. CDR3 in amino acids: CASSLARTSTDTQYF. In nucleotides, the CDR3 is TGTGCCAGCAGTCTGGCTAGGACCAGCACAGATACGCAGTATTTT.

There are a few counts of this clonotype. The CDR3 nucleotides are TGTGCCAGCAGCCCATTCCGGGACCCGCCAAAGTTCTTC. Its translation: CASSPFRDPPKFF. J is TRBJ2-1 and V is TRBV7-3; either TRBD1 or TRBD2 may fit D (5 bases each). The CDR3 runs to 13 residues. The V end was cut by 5 bases, the J end by 14 bases, with 19 bases between. Germline loops: CDR1 SGHTA, CDR2 FQGTGA.

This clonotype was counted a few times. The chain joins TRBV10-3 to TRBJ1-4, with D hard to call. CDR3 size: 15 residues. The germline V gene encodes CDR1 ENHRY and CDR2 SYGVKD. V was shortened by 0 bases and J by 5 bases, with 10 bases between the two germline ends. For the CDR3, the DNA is TGTGCCATCAGTGAGTCCGTCGGAAGGAATGAAAAACTGTTTTTT. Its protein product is CAISESVGRNEKLFF.

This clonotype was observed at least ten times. The CDR3 DNA reads TGCGCCAGCAGTGACGGGAGGGTCACAGATACGCAGTATTTT. Protein: CASSDGRVTDTQYF. The gene calls are TRBV10-2 and TRBJ2-3; 8 nucleotides match TRBD2. This CDR3 is built from 14 residues. CDR1 is WSHSY and CDR2 is SAAADI in the germline V gene. The V segment lost 3 bases and the J segment 2 bases; nucleotides outside the gene matches: 1.

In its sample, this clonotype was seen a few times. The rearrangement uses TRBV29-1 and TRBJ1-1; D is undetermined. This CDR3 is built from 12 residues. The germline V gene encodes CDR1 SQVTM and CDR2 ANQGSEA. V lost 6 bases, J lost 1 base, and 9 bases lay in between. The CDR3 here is CSVDAANTEAFF. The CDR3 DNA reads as TGCAGCGTCGACGCAGCGAACACTGAAGCTTTCTTT.

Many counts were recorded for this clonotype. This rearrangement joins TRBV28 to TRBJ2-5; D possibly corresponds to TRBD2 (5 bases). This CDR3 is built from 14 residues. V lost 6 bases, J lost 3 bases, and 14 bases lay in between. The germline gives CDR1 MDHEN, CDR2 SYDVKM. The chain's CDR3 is CASRPRDLEETQYF. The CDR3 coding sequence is TGTGCCAGCAGACCCCGGGATTTGGAAGAGACCCAGTACTTC. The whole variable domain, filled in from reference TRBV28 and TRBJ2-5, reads DVKVTQSSRYLVKRTGEKVFLECVQDMDHENMFWYRQDPGLGLRLIYFSYDVKMKEKGDIPEGYSVSREKKERFSLILESASTNQTSMYLCASRPRDLEETQYFGPGTRLLVL.

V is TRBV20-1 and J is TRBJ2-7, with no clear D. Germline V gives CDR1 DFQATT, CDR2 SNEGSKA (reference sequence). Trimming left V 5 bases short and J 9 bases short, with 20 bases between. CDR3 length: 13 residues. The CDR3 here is CSASKEGFSSQYV. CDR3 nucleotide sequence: TGCAGTGCTTCGAAAGAAGGCTTTTCGTCGCAGTACGTC.

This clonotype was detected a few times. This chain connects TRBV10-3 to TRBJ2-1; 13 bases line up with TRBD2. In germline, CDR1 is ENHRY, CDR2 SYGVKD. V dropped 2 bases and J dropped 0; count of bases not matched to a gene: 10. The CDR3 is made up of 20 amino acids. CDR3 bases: TGTGCCATCAGTGAGGAGGGACTAGCGGGGACGGGCAGCTCCTACAATGAGCAGTTCTTC. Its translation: CAISEEGLAGTGSSYNEQFF.

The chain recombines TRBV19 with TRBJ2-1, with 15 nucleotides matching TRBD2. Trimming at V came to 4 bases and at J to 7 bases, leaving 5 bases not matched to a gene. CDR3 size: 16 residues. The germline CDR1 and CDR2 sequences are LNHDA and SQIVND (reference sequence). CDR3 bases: TGTGCCAGTAGTACGGGACTAGCGGGAGGAGAGAATGAGCAGTTCTTC. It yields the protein CASSTGLAGGENEQFF.

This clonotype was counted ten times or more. This CDR3 reads CASSHASARQETQYF. CDR3 coding DNA: TGTGCCAGCAGTCACGCATCGGCGAGACAAGAGACCCAGTACTTC. The chain recombines TRBV12-3 or TRBV12-4 with TRBJ2-5; D gene uncertain. The V end was cut by 5 bases, the J end by 2 bases, with 15 bases between. The CDR3 loop spans 15 amino acids.

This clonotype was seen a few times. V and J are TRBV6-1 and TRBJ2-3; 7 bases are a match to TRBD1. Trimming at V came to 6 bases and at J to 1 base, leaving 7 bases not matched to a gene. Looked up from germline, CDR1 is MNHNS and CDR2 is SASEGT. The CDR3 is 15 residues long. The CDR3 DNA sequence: TGTGCCAGCAGGCGAGGGGGCGCCGGCACAGATACGCAGTATTTT. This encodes CASRRGGAGTDTQYF.

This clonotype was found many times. The CDR3 region has the DNA TGTGCCAGCAGCCCAACCGTGCTGGTAGATACGCAGTATTTT. The encoded protein is CASSPTVLVDTQYF. The chain has TRBV14 and TRBJ2-3; D gene unclear. Per the germline V gene, CDR1 is SGHDN and CDR2 is FVKESK. This CDR3 has 14 amino acids. The germline V and J ends were trimmed by 4 bases and 5 bases, with 13 bases remaining between them.

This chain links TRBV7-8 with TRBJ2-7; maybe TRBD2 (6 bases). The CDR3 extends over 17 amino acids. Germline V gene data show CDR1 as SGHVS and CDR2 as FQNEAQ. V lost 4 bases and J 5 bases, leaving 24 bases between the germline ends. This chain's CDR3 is CASSWEWGLEHQDEQYF. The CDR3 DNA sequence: TGTGCCAGCAGCTGGGAGTGGGGACTCGAGCATCAGGACGAGCAGTACTTC.

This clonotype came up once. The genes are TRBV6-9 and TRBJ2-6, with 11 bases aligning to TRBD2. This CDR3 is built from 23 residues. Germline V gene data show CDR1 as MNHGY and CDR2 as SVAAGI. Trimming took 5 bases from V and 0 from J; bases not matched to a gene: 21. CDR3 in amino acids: CASSNYPQGGTSGLVSGANVLTF. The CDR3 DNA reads TGTGCCAGCAGTAATTACCCACAGGGCGGGACTAGCGGACTTGTCTCTGGGGCCAACGTCCTGACTTTC.

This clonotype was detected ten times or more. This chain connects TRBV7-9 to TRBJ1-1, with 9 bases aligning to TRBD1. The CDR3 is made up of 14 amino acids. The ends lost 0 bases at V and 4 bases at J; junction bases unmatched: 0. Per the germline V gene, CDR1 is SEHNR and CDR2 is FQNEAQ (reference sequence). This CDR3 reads CASSLAGQGTEAFF. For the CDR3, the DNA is TGTGCCAGCAGCTTAGCGGGACAGGGCACTGAAGCTTTCTTT.

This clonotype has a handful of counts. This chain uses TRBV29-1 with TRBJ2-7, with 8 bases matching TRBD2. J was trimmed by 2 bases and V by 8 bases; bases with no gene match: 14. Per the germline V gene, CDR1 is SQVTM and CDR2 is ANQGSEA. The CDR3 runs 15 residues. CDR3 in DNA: TGCAGCTCATCCCGGGGTAGCGGGACAACCTACGAGCAGTACTTC. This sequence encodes CSSSRGSGTTYEQYF.

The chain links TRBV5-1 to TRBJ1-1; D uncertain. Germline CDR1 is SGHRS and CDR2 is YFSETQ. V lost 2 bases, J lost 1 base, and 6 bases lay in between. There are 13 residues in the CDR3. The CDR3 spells CASSLPQNTEAFF. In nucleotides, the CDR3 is TGCGCCAGCAGCTTACCACAGAACACTGAAGCTTTCTTT.

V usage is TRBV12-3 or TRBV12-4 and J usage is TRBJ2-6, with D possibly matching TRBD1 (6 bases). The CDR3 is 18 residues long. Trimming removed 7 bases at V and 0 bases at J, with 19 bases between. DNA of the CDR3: TGTGCCAGCATCCGTTCCGGGACAAGATACTCTGGGGCCAACGTCCTGACTTTC. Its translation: CASIRSGTRYSGANVLTF.

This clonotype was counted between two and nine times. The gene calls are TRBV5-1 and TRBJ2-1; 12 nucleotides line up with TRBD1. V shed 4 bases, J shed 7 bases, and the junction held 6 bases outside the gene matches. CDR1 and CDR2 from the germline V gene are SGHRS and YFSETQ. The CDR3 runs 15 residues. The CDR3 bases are TGCGCCAGCAGCCGGGGACAGGGGGCGGAAAATGAGCAGTTCTTC. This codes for CASSRGQGAENEQFF. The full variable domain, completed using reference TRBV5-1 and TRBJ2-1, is KAGVTQTPRYLIKTRGQQVTLSCSPISGHRSVSWYQQTPGQGLQFLFEYFSETQRNKGNFPGRFSGRQFSNSRSEMNVSTLELGDSALYLCASSRGQGAENEQFFGPGTRLTVL.

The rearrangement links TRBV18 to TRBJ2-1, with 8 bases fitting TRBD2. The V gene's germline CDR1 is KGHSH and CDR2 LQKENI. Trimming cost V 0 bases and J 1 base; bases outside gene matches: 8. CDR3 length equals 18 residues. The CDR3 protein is CASSPPGGGLFSYNEQFF. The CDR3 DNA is TGTGCCAGCTCACCACCCGGGGGGGGCCTCTTTTCCTACAATGAGCAGTTCTTC.

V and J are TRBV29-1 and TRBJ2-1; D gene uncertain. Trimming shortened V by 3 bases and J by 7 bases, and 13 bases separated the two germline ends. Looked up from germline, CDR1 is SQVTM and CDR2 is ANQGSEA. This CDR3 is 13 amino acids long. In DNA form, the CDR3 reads TGCAGCGTTGACACGCCTCCGAGGAATGAGCAGTTCTTC. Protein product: CSVDTPPRNEQFF.

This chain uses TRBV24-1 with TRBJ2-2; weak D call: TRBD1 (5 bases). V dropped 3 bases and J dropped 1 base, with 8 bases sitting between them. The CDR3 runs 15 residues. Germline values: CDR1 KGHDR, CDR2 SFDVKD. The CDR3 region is CATSDPQGNTGELFF. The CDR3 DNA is TGTGCCACCAGTGATCCCCAGGGGAACACCGGGGAGCTGTTTTTT.

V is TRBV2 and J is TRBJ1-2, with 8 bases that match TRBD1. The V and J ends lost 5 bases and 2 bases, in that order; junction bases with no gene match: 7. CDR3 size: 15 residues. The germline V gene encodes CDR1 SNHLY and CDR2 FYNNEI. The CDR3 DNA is TGTGCCAGCAGTCAGGTTGACAGGGGCAACTATGGCTACACCTTC. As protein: CASSQVDRGNYGYTF.

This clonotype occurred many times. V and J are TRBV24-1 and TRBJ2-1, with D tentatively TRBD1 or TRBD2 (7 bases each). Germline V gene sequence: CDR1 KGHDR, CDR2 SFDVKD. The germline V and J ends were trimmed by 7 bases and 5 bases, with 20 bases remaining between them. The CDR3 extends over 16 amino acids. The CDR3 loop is CATSGFGGDRNNEQFF. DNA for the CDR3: TGTGCCACCAGCGGATTTGGGGGGGACAGAAACAATGAGCAGTTCTTC.

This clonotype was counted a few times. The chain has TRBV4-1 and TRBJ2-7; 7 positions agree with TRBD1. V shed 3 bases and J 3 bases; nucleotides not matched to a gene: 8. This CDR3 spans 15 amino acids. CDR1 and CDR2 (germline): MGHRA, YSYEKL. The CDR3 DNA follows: TGCGCCAGCAGCCAGCTCCGGGACAGCTTCTACGAGCAGTACGTC. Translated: CASSQLRDSFYEQYV.